This record looks at one T cell receptor (beta chain) sequence and its context. The data are from a study of blood T cell repertoires in COVID-19. Only in-frame clones appear in the TCRdb table, and some are missing; sequencing was by immunoSEQ multiplex PCR. Counted here are roughly 300,000 clones, just over 90% occurring once; the ten biggest clones make up 2.3%. The germline V and J ends were trimmed by 7 bases and 3 bases, with 10 bases remaining between them. This CDR3 spans 11 amino acids. Germline V gene lookup returns CDR1 DFQATT and CDR2 SNEGSKA (reference sequence). Everyone who took part was 18 to 89 years old, and they came from about 25 US areas.

The specimen sequenced was PBMCs or T cells enriched from blood (not recorded which). The chain links TRBV20-1 to TRBJ2-7; perhaps TRBD1 as D (6 bases). This receptor was taken from a woman aged 35 to 49 with acute COVID-19. The CDR3 bases are TGCAGTGTGGCAGGGGACTACGAGCAGTACTTC. It yields the protein CSVAGDYEQYF.